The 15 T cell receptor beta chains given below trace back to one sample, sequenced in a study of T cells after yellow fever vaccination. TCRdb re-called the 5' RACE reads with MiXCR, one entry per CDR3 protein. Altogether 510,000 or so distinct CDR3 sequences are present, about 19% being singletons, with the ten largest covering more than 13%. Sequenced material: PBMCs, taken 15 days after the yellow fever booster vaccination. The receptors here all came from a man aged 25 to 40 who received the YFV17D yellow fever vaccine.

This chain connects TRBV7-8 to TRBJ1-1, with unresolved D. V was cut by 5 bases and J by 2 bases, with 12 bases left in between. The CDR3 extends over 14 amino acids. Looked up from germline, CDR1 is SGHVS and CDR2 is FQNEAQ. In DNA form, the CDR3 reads TGTGCCAGCAGCCCGAAGGTTCTAAACACTGAAGCTTTCTTT. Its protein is CASSPKVLNTEAFF.

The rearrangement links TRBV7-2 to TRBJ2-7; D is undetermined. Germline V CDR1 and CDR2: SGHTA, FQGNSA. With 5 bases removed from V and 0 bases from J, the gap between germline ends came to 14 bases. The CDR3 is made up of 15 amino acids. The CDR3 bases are TGTGCCAGCAGCGGCCAGAATTGGGGCTCCTACGAGCAGTACTTC. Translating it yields CASSGQNWGSYEQYF.

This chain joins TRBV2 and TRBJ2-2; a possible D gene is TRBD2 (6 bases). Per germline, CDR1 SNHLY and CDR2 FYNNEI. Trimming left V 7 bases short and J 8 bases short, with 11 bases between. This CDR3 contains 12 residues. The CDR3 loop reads CASKSGEGELFF. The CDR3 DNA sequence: TGTGCCAGCAAGTCGGGAGAAGGGGAGCTGTTTTTT.

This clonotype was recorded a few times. The CDR3 sequence is CASSLVLAGIKETQYF. The CDR3 DNA reads as TGCGCCAGCAGCTTGGTACTAGCGGGAATCAAAGAGACCCAGTACTTC. The V and J genes are TRBV5-1 and TRBJ2-5; 10 bases align to TRBD2. The germline gives CDR1 SGHRS, CDR2 YFSETQ. The CDR3 length is 16 residues. V was pared by 0 bases and J by 3 bases, with 5 bases of the junction left unmatched.

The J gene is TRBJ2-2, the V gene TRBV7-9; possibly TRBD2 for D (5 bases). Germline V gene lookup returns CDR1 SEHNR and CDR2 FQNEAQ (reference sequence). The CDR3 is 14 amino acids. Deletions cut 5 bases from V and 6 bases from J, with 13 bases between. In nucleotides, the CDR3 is TGTGCCAGCAGCCCAGGACTCACCCCCGGGGAGCTGTTTTTT. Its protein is CASSPGLTPGELFF.

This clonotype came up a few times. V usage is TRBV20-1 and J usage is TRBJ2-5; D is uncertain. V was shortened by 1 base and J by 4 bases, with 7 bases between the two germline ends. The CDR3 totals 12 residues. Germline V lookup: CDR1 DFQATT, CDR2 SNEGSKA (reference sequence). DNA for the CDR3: TGCAGTGCTAGAGCAGGTGCAGAGACCCAGTACTTC. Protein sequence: CSARAGAETQYF.

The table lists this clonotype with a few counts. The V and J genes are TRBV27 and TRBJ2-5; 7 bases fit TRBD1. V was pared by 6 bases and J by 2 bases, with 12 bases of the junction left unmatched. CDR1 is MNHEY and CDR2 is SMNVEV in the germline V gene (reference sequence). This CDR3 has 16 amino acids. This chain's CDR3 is CASRHSPRTGQETQYF. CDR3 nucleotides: TGTGCCAGCAGACACAGCCCAAGGACAGGTCAAGAGACCCAGTACTTC.

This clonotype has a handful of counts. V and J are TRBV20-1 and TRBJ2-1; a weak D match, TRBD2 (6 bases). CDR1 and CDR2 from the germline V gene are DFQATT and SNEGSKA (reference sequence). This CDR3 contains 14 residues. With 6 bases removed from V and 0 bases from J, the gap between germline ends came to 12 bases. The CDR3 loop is CSAPEGSSYNEQFF. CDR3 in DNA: TGCAGTGCCCCGGAGGGGAGCTCCTACAATGAGCAGTTCTTC.

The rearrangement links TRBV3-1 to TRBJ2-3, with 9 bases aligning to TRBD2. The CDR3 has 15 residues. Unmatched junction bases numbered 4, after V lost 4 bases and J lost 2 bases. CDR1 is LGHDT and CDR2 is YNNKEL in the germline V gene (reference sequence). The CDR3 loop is CASSPTSGNTDTQYF. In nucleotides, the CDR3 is TGTGCCAGCAGCCCGACTAGCGGAAACACAGATACGCAGTATTTT.

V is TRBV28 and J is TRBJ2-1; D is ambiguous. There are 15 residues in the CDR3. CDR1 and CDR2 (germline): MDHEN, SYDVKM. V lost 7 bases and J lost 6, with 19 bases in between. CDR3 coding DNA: TGTGCCAGCACCCCCGGGCGGTTTATGGGCAATGAGCAGTTCTTC. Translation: CASTPGRFMGNEQFF.

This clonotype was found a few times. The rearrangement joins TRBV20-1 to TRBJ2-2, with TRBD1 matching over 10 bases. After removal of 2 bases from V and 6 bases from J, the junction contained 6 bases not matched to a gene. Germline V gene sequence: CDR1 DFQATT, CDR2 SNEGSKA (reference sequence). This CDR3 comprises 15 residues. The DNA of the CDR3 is TGCAGTGCTAGAAATAGCGGGACAGGGGCCGGGGAGCTGTTTTTT. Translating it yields CSARNSGTGAGELFF.

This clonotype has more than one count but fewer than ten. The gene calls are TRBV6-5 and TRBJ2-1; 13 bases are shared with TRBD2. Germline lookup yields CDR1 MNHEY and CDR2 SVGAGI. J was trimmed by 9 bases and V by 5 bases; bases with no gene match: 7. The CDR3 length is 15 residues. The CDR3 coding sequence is TGTGCCAGCAGTCTACTAGCGGGAGGGCTTGGTGAGCAGTTCTTC. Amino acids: CASSLLAGGLGEQFF.

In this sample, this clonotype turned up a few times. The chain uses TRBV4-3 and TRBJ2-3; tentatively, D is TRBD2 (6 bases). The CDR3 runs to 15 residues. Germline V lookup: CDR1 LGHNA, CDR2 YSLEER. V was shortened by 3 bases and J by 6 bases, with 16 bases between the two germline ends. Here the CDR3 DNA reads TGCGCCAGCAGCCAGATTTGGAGGGTTGGCGATACGCAGTATTTT. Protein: CASSQIWRVGDTQYF.

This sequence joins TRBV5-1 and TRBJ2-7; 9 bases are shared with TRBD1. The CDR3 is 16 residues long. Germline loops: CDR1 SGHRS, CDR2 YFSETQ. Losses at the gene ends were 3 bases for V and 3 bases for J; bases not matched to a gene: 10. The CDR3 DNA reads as TGCGCCAGCAGCTCGTCATTTGGGACAGGGTACTACGAGCAGTACTTC. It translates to CASSSSFGTGYYEQYF.

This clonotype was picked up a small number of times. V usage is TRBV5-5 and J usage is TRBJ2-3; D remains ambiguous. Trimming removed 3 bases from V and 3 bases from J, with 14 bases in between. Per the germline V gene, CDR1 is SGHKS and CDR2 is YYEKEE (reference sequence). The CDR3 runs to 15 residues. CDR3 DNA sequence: TGTGCCAGCAGCTCGACACCTAAGGAGACAGATACGCAGTATTTT. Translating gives CASSSTPKETDTQYF.